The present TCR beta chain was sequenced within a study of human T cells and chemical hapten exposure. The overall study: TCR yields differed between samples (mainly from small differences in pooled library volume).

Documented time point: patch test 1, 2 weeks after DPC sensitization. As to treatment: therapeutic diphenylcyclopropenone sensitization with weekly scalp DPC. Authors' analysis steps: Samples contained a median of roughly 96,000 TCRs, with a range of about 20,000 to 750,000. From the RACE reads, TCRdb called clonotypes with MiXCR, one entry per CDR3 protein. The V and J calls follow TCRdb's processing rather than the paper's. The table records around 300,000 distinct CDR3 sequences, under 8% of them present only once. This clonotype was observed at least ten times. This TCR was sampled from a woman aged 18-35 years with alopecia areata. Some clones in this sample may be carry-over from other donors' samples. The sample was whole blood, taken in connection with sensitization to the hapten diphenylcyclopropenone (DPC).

The CDR3: CASRDNNYGYTF. In DNA form, the CDR3 reads TGTGCCAGCCGGGACAACAACTATGGCTACACCTTC. The genes are TRBV27 and TRBJ1-2, with D possibly TRBD1 on 6 matching bases. Per germline, CDR1 MNHEY and CDR2 SMNVEV (reference sequence). With 8 bases removed from V and 2 bases from J, the gap between germline ends came to 9 bases. The length of the CDR3 is 12 residues.